This T cell receptor (beta chain) was sequenced during a study of blood T cell repertoires in COVID-19. Looking at the study overall: Italy, Spain and the United States were the sources of the convalescent and acute COVID-19 samples. T cells, B-cell-depleted T cells, or PBMCs supplied cDNA or gDNA.

Those enrolled in Seattle joined during active infection and were followed longitudinally afterward. Germline V CDR1 and CDR2: MNHEY, SVGAGI. CDR3 length equals 12 residues. Trimming shortened V by 6 bases and J by 2 bases, and 7 bases separated the two germline ends. Authors' data handling: The authors estimated nucleated cell counts from reference gene primer amplification. Sequencing was performed with immunoSEQ multiplex PCR; in TCRdb, only in-frame clones are kept and a portion is missing. V and J calls and clone size are those listed in that table; D and trimming were worked out from the DNA. Among about 310,000 clones listed, about nine tenths were seen once. This clone came up a few times.

Sequences were obtained from peripheral blood. This clonotype originated in a woman between 25 and 40 years old with COVID-19, enrolled during active disease. V usage is TRBV6-5 and J usage is TRBJ1-2; D may be TRBD1 (5 bases). The CDR3 here is CASSRQNYGYTF. The CDR3 bases are TGTGCCAGCAGCCGACAGAACTATGGCTACACCTTC.